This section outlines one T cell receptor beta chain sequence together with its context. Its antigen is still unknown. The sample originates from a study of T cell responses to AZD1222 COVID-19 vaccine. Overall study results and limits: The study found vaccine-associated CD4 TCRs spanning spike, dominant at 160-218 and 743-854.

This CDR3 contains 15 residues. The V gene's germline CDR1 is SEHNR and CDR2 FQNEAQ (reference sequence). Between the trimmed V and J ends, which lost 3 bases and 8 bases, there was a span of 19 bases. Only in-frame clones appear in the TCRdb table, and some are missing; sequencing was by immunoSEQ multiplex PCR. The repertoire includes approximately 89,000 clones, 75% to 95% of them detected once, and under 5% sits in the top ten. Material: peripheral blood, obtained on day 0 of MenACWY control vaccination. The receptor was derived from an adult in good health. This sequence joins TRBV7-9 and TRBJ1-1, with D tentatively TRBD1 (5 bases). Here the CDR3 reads CASSFFGGSSSEAFF. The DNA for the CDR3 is TGTGCCAGCAGCTTTTTTGGGGGTTCCAGCTCGGAAGCTTTCTTT.